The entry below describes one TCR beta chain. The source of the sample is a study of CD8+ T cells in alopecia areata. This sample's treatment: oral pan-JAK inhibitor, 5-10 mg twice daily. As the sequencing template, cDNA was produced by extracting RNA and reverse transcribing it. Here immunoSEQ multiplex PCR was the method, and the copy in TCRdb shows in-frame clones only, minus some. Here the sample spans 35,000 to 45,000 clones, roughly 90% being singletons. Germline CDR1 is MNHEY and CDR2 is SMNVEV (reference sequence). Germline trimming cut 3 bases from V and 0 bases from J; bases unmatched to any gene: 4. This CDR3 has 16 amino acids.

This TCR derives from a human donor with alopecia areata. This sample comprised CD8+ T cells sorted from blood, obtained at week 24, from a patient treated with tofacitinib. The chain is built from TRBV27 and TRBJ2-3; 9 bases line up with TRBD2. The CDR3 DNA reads TGTGCCAGCAGTTTCCGACTAGCGGAGAGCACAGATACGCAGTATTTT. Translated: CASSFRLAESTDTQYF.